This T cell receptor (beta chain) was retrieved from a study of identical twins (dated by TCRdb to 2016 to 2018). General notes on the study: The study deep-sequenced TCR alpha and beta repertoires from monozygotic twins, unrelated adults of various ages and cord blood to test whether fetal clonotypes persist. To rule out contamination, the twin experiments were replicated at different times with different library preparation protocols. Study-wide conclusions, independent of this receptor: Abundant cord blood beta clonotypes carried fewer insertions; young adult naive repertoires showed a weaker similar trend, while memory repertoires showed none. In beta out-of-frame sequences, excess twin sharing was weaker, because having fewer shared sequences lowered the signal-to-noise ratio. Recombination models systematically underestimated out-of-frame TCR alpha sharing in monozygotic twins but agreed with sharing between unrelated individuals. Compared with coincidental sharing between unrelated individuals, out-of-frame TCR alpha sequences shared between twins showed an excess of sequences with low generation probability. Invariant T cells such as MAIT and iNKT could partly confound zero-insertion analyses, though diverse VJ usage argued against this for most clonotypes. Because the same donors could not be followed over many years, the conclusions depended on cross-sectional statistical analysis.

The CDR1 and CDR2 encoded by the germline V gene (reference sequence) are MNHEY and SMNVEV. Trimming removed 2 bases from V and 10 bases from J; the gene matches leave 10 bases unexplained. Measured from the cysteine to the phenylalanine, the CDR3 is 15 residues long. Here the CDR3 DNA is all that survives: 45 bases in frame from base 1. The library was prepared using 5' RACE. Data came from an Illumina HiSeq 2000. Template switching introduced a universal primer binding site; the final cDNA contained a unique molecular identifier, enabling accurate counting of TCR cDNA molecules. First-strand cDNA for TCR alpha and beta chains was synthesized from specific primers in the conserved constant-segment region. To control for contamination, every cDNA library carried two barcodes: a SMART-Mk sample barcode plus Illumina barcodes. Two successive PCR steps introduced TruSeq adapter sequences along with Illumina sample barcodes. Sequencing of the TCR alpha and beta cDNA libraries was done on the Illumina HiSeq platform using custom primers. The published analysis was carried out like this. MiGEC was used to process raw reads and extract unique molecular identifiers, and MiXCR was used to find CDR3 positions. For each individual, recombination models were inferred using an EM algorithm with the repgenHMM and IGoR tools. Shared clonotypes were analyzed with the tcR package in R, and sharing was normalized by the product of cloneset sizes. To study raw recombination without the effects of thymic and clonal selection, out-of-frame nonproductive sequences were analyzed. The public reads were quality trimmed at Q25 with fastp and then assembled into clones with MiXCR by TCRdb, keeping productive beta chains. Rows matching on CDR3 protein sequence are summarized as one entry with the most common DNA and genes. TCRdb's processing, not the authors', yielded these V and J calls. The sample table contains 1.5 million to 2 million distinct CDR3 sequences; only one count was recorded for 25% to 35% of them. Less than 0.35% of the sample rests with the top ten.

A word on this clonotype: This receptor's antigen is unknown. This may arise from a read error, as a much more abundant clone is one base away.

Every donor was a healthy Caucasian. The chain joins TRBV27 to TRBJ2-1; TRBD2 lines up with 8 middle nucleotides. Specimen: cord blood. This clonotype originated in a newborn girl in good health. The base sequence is TGTGCCAGCAGTTTAGTTACTAGCGGAGTAGGCGAGCAGTTCTTC. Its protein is CASSLVTSGVGEQFF.